Below, 24 T cell receptor beta chains from the same sample are listed, as sequenced in a study of shared T cell receptors in the human thymus. Measured with immunoSEQ multiplex PCR; TCRdb has only the in-frame clones, and not every one. The sample lists more than 550,000 clones; about 89% were seen once. This sample also belongs to another study, concerning human thymus T cells.

Sample: thymocytes. The receptors here all came from a boy younger than two with a congenital heart defect.

The V gene is TRBV6-1, the J gene TRBJ1-1; D unclear. V was pared by 8 bases and J by 1 base, with 14 bases between. Germline V gene sequence: CDR1 MNHNS, CDR2 SASEGT. The length of the CDR3 is 14 residues. CDR3 loop: CASRLQYENTEAFF. CDR3 nucleotides: TGTGCCAGCCGACTACAGTACGAGAACACTGAAGCTTTCTTT.

The chain has TRBV7-7 and TRBJ1-6; D possibly corresponds to TRBD1 (6 bases). CDR3 length: 15 residues. Germline assignment: CDR1 SSHAT and CDR2 FNYEAQ (reference sequence). CDR3 DNA sequence: TGTGCTATCGTAGGGGGGGGGCAGCGGAATTCACCCCTCCACTTT. Encoded protein: CAIVGGGQRNSPLHF. Complete variable domain (other parts from reference TRBV7-7 and TRBJ1-6): GAGVSQSPRYKVTKRGQDVTLRCDPISSHATLYWYQQALGQGPEFLTYFNYEAQPDKSGLPSDRFSAERPEGSISTLTIQRTEQRDSAMYRCAIVGGGQRNSPLHFGNGTRLTVT.

The chain has TRBV28 and TRBJ2-7, with D perhaps matching TRBD2 (6 bases). This CDR3 is built from 18 residues. Germline V gene sequence: CDR1 MDHEN, CDR2 SYDVKM. V lost 4 bases to trimming and J lost 0 bases, with 22 bases between them. The CDR3 here is CASSSLPEAQDYSYEQYF. CDR3 sequence (DNA): TGTGCCAGCAGTTCCCTCCCTGAGGCGCAGGACTACTCCTACGAGCAGTACTTC. Together with reference TRBV28 and TRBJ2-7, the CDR3 gives the full variable domain: DVKVTQSSRYLVKRTGEKVFLECVQDMDHENMFWYRQDPGLGLRLIYFSYDVKMKEKGDIPEGYSVSREKKERFSLILESASTNQTSMYLCASSSLPEAQDYSYEQYFGPGTRLTVT.

This chain joins TRBV11-2 and TRBJ2-7; TRBD1 is a possible D gene (6 bases). The CDR3 runs to 11 residues. The V end lost 6 bases, the J end lost 10 bases, and 13 bases lay between the germline ends. CDR1 is SGHAT, CDR2 FQNNGV, per germline. This CDR3 is CASRSRGYQYF. Written as DNA, the CDR3 is TGTGCCAGCAGATCCAGGGGTTATCAGTACTTC.

This sequence joins TRBV7-9 and TRBJ2-5; 9 bases map to TRBD2. With V trimmed by 5 bases and J by 5 bases, 9 bases remained unmatched. Germline V CDR1 and CDR2: SEHNR, FQNEAQ (reference sequence). The CDR3 has 15 amino acids. CDR3 nucleotides: TGTGCCAGCAGCCTCCGGGCCGCGGGGGGGGAGACCCAGTACTTC. Protein sequence: CASSLRAAGGETQYF.

The chain combines TRBV10-2 with TRBJ1-5, with D unresolved. CDR3 length: 16 residues. Germline V gene sequence: CDR1 WSHSY, CDR2 SAAADI. V lost 2 bases, J lost 0 bases, and 11 bases lay in between. The CDR3 nucleotides read TGCGCCAGCAGTGAGGTCCCCGTACATAGCAATCAGCCCCAGCATTTT. This translates into CASSEVPVHSNQPQHF.

J is TRBJ2-1 and V is TRBV29-1; 13 bases map to TRBD2. This CDR3 has 19 residues. V was clipped by 6 bases and J by 6 bases; unmatched bases: 20. CDR1 and CDR2 from the germline V gene are SQVTM and ANQGSEA. The CDR3 loop is CSVESTITSGGVNVNEQFF. CDR3 nucleotide sequence: TGCAGCGTCGAGTCTACCATCACTAGCGGGGGGGTTAATGTCAATGAGCAGTTCTTC.

V is TRBV15 and J is TRBJ1-2, with 7 nucleotides matching TRBD1. The CDR3 spans 15 residues. Germline CDR1 and CDR2: LNHNV and YYDKDF (reference sequence). Germline trimming cut 2 bases from V and 4 bases from J; bases unmatched to any gene: 7. Here the CDR3 reads CATSRNSGGVYGYTF. CDR3 in DNA: TGTGCCACCAGCAGAAACTCAGGGGGAGTCTATGGCTACACCTTC.

The V gene is TRBV7-9, the J gene TRBJ1-6; D possibly corresponds to TRBD1 (5 bases). The CDR3 extends over 12 amino acids. The germline V gene encodes CDR1 SEHNR and CDR2 FQNEAQ (reference sequence). V lost 5 bases and J lost 10, with 9 bases in between. CDR3 region: CASSGGESPLHF. As DNA, the CDR3 is TGTGCCAGCAGCGGAGGGGAATCACCCCTCCACTTT. Supplemented by reference TRBV7-9 and TRBJ1-6, the full variable domain reads DTGVSQNPRHKITKRGQNVTFRCDPISEHNRLYWYRQTLGQGPEFLTYFQNEAQLEKSRLLSDRFSAERPKGSFSTLEIQRTEQGDSAMYLCASSGGESPLHFGNGTRLTVT.

The chain is built from TRBV14 and TRBJ1-3; D may be TRBD1 (6 bases). This CDR3 has 13 residues. Germline V gives CDR1 SGHDN, CDR2 FVKESK. Trimming left V 9 bases short and J 3 bases short, with 12 bases between. The CDR3 sequence: CASYQGLGNTIYF. CDR3 sequence (DNA): TGTGCCAGTTACCAGGGGCTTGGAAACACCATATATTTT.

This chain joins TRBV27 and TRBJ1-5; D perhaps matches TRBD1 (6 bases). Germline V lookup: CDR1 MNHEY, CDR2 SMNVEV (reference sequence). The CDR3 covers 16 residues. V gave up 0 bases and J gave up 3 bases, with 12 bases separating them. DNA for the CDR3: TGTGCCAGCAGTTTATCGTCAGGGGCCCACAATCAGCCCCAGCATTTT. Translation: CASSLSSGAHNQPQHF.

DNA of the CDR3: TGTGCCAGCTCACTAATTGGACAGGGGGGCCAGCCCCAGCATTTT. Its protein is CASSLIGQGGQPQHF. The gene calls are TRBV18 and TRBJ1-5, with 10 bases lining up with TRBD1. J was trimmed by 7 bases and V by 4 bases; bases with no gene match: 7. Germline CDR1 is KGHSH and CDR2 is LQKENI. The CDR3 has 15 amino acids.

V is TRBV15 and J is TRBJ2-7, with D unresolved. V lost 11 bases and J 1 base, leaving 6 bases between the germline ends. Germline CDR1 reads LNHNV; CDR2 reads YYDKDF (reference sequence). The CDR3 spans 10 residues. CDR3 protein: CAARSYEQYF. The CDR3 bases are TGTGCCGCCCGGTCCTACGAGCAGTACTTC.

This chain uses TRBV6-1 with TRBJ2-7; 8 bases line up with TRBD2. This CDR3 is built from 16 residues. Germline V gene sequence: CDR1 MNHNS, CDR2 SASEGT. Trimming cost V 2 bases and J 6 bases; bases outside gene matches: 12. The CDR3 DNA sequence: TGTGCCAGCAGTGAATTCCAGCGGGAGAGTAGAAGCGAGCAGTACTTC. It yields the protein CASSEFQRESRSEQYF.

The chain carries TRBV27 and TRBJ1-1; weak D call: TRBD1 (5 bases). This CDR3 contains 14 residues. V lost 6 bases and J 2 bases, leaving 13 bases between the germline ends. The V gene's germline CDR1 is MNHEY and CDR2 SMNVEV (reference sequence). The CDR3 region is CASSGRQLNTEAFF. The CDR3 DNA reads TGTGCCAGCAGCGGCCGACAGCTCAACACTGAAGCTTTCTTT.

The chain has TRBV5-6 and TRBJ2-7, with TRBD2 matching over 7 bases. The CDR3 runs 19 residues. From germline, CDR1 is SGHDT and CDR2 YYEEEE. V lost 0 bases, J lost 0 bases, and 15 bases stayed unmatched. CDR3 protein: CASSLGPPWGRANSYEQYF. In DNA form, the CDR3 reads TGTGCCAGCAGCTTGGGGCCTCCGTGGGGGAGGGCCAACTCCTACGAGCAGTACTTC.

The J gene is TRBJ1-3, the V gene TRBV10-1, with TRBD1 matching 8 bases. J was trimmed by 2 bases and V by 4 bases; bases with no gene match: 4. This CDR3 is 15 amino acids long. The V gene's germline CDR1 is WNHNN and CDR2 SYGVQD (reference sequence). CDR3 residues: CASSGTGYAGNTIYF. In nucleotides, the CDR3 is TGCGCCAGCAGTGGGACAGGGTACGCTGGAAACACCATATATTTT.

The chain couples TRBV19 to TRBJ2-7; D is possibly TRBD2 (5 bases). There are 15 residues in the CDR3. The V end lost 1 base, the J end lost 3 bases, and 13 bases lay between the germline ends. The germline CDR1 and CDR2 sequences are LNHDA and SQIVND (reference sequence). CDR3 coding DNA: TGTGCCAGTAGTATAGGGTTAGCGAGAGGCTACGAGCAGTACTTC. Encoded protein: CASSIGLARGYEQYF.

The genes are TRBV4-1 and TRBJ2-3, with D perhaps TRBD2 (6 bases). This CDR3 spans 15 amino acids. CDR1 MGHRA and CDR2 YSYEKL come from the germline V gene. The ends were cut back, 3 bases at V and 3 bases at J, with 13 bases in the middle. The CDR3 DNA is TGCGCCAGCAGCCAGCGGGGTAGGGGTACAGATACGCAGTATTTT. It specifies CASSQRGRGTDTQYF.

V gene TRBV10-2 combines with J gene TRBJ2-7, with 10 bases that match TRBD2. Germline CDR1 is WSHSY and CDR2 is SAAADI. CDR3 length: 15 amino acids. Trimming removed 6 bases from V and 6 bases from J; junction bases left unmatched: 11. The CDR3 sequence: CASSPGLAGAPEQYF. CDR3 sequence (DNA): TGCGCCAGCAGCCCGGGGCTAGCGGGAGCACCCGAGCAGTACTTC.

This chain uses TRBV29-1 with TRBJ2-3, with TRBD2 identical over 13 bases. The V segment lost 6 bases and the J segment 4 bases; nucleotides outside the gene matches: 4. This CDR3 is built from 14 residues. Germline CDR1 is SQVTM and CDR2 is ANQGSEA. The CDR3 DNA is TGCAGCGTAACTAGCGGGAGGGCCCCAGATACGCAGTATTTT. Its translation is CSVTSGRAPDTQYF.

The chain couples TRBV27 to TRBJ1-5, with a weak D call TRBD1 (6 bases). The CDR3 runs to 15 residues. Germline loops: CDR1 MNHEY, CDR2 SMNVEV (reference sequence). V was cut by 0 bases and J by 3 bases, with 9 bases left in between. The CDR3 DNA is TGTGCCAGCAGTTTATCGTACAGGGACAATCAGCCCCAGCATTTT. Amino acids: CASSLSYRDNQPQHF.

The rearrangement uses TRBV6-5 and TRBJ2-7; TRBD2 might be the D (5 bases). The V gene lost 8 bases and the J gene lost 0 bases, with 17 bases spanning the gap. This CDR3 region has 15 residues. Germline CDR1 and CDR2: MNHEY and SVGAGI. The CDR3 DNA follows: TGTGCCAGCGGTGGGATGGGCCGGGGCTCCTACGAGCAGTACTTC. Translation gives CASGGMGRGSYEQYF.

The gene calls are TRBV28 and TRBJ1-2, with 8 nucleotides matching TRBD1. The CDR3 has 13 residues. The trim removed 4 bases at V and 8 bases at J, leaving 6 bases unmatched. The germline V gene has CDR1 MDHEN and CDR2 SYDVKM. The CDR3 spells CASSSWTGHGYTF. The CDR3 bases are TGTGCCAGCAGTTCTTGGACAGGGCACGGCTACACCTTC.